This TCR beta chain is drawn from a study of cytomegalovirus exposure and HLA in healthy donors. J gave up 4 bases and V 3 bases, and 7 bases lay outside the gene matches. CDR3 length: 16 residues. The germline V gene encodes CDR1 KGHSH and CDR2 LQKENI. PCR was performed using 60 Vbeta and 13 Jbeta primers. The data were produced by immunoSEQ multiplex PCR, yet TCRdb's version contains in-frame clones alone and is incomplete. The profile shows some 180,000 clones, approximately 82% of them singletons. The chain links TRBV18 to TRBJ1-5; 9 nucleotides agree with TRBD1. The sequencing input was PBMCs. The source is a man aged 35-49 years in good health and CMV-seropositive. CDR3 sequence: CASSPTTGGGNQPQHF. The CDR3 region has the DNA TGTGCCAGCTCACCCACGACAGGGGGAGGAAATCAGCCCCAGCATTTT.